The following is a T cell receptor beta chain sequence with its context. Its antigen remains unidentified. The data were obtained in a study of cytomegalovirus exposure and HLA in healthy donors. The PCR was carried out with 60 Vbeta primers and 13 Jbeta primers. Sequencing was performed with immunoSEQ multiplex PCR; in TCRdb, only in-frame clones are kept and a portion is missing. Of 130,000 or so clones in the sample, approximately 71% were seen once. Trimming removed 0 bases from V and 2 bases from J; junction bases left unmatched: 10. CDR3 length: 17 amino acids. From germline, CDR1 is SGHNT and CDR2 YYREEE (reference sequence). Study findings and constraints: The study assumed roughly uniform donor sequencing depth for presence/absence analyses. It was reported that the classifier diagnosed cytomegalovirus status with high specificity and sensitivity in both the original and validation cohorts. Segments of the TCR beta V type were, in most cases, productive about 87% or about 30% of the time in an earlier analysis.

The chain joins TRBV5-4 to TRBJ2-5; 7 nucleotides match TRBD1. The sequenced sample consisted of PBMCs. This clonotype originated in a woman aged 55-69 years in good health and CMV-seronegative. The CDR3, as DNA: TGTGCCAGCAGCTTGGACGGGACAGCGGTGATTCAAGAGACCCAGTACTTC. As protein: CASSLDGTAVIQETQYF.